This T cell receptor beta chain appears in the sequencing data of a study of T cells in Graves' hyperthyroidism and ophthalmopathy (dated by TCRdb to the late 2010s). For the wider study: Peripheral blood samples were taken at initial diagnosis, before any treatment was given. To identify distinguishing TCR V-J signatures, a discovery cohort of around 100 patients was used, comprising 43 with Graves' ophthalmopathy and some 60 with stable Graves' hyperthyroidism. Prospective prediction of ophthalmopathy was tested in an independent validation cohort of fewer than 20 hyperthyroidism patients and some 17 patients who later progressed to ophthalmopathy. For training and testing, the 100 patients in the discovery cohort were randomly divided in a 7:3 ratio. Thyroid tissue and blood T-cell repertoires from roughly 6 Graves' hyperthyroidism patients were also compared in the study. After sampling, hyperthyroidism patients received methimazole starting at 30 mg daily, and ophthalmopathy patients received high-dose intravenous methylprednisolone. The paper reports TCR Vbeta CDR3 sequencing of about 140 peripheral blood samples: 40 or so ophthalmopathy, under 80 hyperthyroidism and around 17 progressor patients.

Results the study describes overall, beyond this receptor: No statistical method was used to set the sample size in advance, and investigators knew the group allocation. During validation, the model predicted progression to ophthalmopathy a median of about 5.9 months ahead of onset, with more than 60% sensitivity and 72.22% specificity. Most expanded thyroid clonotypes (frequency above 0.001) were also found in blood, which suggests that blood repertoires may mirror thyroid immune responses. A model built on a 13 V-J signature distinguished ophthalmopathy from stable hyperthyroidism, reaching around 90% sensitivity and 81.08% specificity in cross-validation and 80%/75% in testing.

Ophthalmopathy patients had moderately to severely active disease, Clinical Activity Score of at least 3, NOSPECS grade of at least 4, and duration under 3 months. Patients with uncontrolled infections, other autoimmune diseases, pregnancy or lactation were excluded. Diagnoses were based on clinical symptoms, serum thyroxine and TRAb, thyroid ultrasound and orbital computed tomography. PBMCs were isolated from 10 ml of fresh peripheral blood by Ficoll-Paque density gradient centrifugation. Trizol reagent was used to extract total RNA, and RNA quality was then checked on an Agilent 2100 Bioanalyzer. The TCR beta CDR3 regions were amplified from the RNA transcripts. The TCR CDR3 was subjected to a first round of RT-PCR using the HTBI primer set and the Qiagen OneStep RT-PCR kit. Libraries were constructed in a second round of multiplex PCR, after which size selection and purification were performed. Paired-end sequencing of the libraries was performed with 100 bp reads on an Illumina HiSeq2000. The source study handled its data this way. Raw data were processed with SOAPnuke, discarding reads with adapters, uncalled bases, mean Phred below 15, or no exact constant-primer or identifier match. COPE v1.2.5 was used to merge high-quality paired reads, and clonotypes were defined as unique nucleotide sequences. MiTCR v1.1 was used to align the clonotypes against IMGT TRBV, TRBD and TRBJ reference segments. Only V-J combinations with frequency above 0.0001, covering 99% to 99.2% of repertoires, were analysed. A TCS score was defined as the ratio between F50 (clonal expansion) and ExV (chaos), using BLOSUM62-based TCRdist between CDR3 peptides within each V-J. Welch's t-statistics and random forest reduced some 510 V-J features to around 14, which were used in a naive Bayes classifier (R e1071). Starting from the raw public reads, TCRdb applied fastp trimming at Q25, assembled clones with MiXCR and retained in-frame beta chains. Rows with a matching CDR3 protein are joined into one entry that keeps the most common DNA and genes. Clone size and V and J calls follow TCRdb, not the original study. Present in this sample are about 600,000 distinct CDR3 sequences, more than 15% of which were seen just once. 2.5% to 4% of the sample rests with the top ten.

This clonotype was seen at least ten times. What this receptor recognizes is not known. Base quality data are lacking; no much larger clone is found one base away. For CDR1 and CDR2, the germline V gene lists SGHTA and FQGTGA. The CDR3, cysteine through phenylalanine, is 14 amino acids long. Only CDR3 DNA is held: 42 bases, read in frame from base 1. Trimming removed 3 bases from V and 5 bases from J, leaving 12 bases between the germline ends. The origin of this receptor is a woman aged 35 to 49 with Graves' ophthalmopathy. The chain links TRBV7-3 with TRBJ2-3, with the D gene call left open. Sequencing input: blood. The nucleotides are TGTGCCAGCAGCTTGGCAGCTCTTCAAGATACGCAGTATTTT. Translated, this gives CASSLAALQDTQYF. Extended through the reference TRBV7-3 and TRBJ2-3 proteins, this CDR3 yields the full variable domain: GAGVSQTPSNKVTEKGKYVELRCDPISGHTALYWYRQSLGQGPEFLIYFQGTGAADDSGLPNDRFFAVRPEGSVSTLKIQRTERGDSAVYLCASSLAALQDTQYFGPGTRLTVL.